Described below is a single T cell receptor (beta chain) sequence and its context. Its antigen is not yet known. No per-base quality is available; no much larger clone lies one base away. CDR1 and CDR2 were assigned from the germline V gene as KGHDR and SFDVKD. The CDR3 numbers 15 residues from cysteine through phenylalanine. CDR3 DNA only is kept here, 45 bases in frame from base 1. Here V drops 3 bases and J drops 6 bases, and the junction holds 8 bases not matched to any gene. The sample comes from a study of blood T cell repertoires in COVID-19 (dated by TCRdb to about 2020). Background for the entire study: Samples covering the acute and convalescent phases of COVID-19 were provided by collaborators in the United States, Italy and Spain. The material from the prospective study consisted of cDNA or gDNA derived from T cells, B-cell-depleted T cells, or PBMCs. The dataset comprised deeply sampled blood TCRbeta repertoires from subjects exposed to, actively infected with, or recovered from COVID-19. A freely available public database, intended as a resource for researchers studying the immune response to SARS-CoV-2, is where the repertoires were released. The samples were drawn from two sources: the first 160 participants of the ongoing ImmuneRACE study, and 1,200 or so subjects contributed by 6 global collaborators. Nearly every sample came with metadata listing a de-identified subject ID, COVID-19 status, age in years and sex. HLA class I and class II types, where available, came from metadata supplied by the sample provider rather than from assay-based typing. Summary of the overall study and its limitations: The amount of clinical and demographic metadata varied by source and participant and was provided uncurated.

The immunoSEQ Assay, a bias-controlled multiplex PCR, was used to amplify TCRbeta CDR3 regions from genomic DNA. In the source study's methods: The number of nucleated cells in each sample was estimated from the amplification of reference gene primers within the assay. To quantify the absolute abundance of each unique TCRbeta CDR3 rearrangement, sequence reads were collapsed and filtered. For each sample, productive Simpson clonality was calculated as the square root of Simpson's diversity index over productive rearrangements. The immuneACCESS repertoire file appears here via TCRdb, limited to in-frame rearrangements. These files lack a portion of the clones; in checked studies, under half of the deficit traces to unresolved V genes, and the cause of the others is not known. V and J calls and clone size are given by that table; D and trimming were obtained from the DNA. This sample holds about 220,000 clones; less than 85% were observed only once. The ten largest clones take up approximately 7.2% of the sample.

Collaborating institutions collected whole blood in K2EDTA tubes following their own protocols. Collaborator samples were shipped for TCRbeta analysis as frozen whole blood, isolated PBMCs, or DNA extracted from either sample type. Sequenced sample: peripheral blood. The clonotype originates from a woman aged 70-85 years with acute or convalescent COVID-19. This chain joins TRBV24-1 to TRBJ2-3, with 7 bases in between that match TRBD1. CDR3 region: CATSDTTGVGDTQYF. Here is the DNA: TGTGCCACCAGTGATACTACAGGGGTTGGGGATACGCAGTATTTT.